A single sample is the source of the 30 T cell receptor beta chains below, sequenced in a study of identical twins' blood T cells. TCRdb reprocessed the 5' RACE reads with MiXCR, giving one entry per CDR3 protein. The sample includes hundreds of thousands of distinct CDR3 sequences, roughly 27% of them seen just once. Material: PBMCs. These receptors were obtained from a woman aged 18 to 50 in good health.

This clonotype is large. The CDR3 reads CASSFFPQENQPQHF. The CDR3 nucleotides read TGTGCCAGCAGCTTTTTTCCTCAGGAAAATCAGCCCCAGCATTTT. The gene calls are TRBV3-2 and TRBJ1-5. TRBV3-2 constitutes a pseudogene. The CDR3 covers 15 residues.

This chain connects TRBV2 to TRBJ2-7; a weak D match, TRBD1 (5 bases). The CDR3 runs to 13 residues. Germline assignment: CDR1 SNHLY and CDR2 FYNNEI. The V gene lost 3 bases and the J gene lost 3 bases, with 9 bases spanning the gap. CDR3 nucleotides: TGTGCCAGCAGTGATACAGGAATCTACGAGCAGTACTTC. This gives the protein CASSDTGIYEQYF. Based on the CDR3 plus reference TRBV2 and TRBJ2-7, the full variable domain is EPEVTQTPSHQVTQMGQEVILRCVPISNHLYFYWYRQILGQKVEFLVSFYNNEISEKSEIFDDQFSVERPDGSNFTLKIRSTKLEDSAMYFCASSDTGIYEQYFGPGTRLTVT.

The chain recombines TRBV19 with TRBJ2-2; D perhaps matches TRBD2 (6 bases). Trimming cost V 3 bases and J 3 bases, with 17 bases left between them. The CDR3 contains 17 residues. Per the germline V gene, CDR1 is LNHDA and CDR2 is SQIVND (reference sequence). The CDR3 DNA reads TGTGCCAGTAGTATTTACACGGGGGATGAGTACACCGGGGAGCTGTTTTTT. Its translation: CASSIYTGDEYTGELFF.

Remarks on this clonotype: Relative to the germline gene, one junction end is altered; a read error may explain this. J is TRBJ2-1 and V is TRBV19; D call uncertain. Per germline, CDR1 LNHDA and CDR2 SQIVND (reference sequence). The CDR3 contains 15 residues. CDR3 sequence reads: CASSLTATSYNEQLF. The CDR3 bases are TGTGCCAGTAGTTTAACCGCGACCTCCTACAATGAGCAGCTCTTC. The variable domain in full, with the rest retrieved from reference TRBV19 and TRBJ2-1, is DGGITQSPKYLFRKEGQNVTLSCEQNLNHDAMYWYRQDPGQGLRLIYYSQIVNDFQKGDIAEGYSVSREKKESFPLTVTSAQKNPTAFYLCASSLTATSYNEQLFGPGTRLTVL.

In the case of this clonotype: A read error is possible here, since a much larger clone lies one base away. V gene TRBV6-2 or TRBV6-3 combines with J gene TRBJ1-2; TRBD1 is a possible D gene (6 bases). The V end lost 4 bases, the J end lost 5 bases, and 14 bases lay between the germline ends. The CDR3 totals 14 residues. Germline CDR1 is MNHEY and CDR2 is SVGEGT. The CDR3 reads CASSSSLDRYGYTF. The DNA for the CDR3 is TGTGCCAGCAGTTCCTCCTTGGACAGATATGGCTACACCTTC.

Many counts were recorded for this clonotype. This sequence joins TRBV5-1 and TRBJ1-1; a possible D gene is TRBD1 (6 bases). Germline-derived CDR1 and CDR2 are SGHRS and YFSETQ. Trimming stripped 1 base from V and 1 base from J, with 8 bases between. The CDR3 contains 14 residues. Here the CDR3 reads CASSLYRANTEAFF. DNA of the CDR3: TGCGCCAGCAGCTTGTACAGGGCGAACACTGAAGCTTTCTTT.

The sample holds a few counts of this clonotype. V is TRBV27 and J is TRBJ1-2; 9 positions agree with TRBD1. Germline V CDR1 and CDR2: MNHEY, SMNVEV (reference sequence). This CDR3 region has 14 residues. V lost 6 bases, J lost 4 bases, and 6 bases stayed unmatched. The CDR3 nucleotides read TGTGCCAGCAGGCCGGGACAGGGAGGCTATGGCTACACCTTC. As protein: CASRPGQGGYGYTF.

This clonotype was observed at least ten times. V and J are TRBV6-5 and TRBJ2-2; perhaps D is TRBD1 or TRBD2 (5 bases each). Germline V CDR1 and CDR2: MNHEY, SVGAGI. Trimming shortened V by 2 bases and J by 2 bases, and 9 bases separated the two germline ends. The CDR3 spans 15 residues. The DNA of the CDR3 is TGTGCCAGCAGTTACGATGGGGGAAACACCGGGGAGCTGTTTTTT. It codes for CASSYDGGNTGELFF.

This clonotype appeared a few times. V usage is TRBV6-2 or TRBV6-3 and J usage is TRBJ2-3, with 13 bases aligning to TRBD2. The CDR3 length is 19 residues. The germline gives CDR1 MNHEY, CDR2 SVGEGT. V shed 2 bases and J 6 bases; nucleotides not matched to a gene: 14. The CDR3 DNA sequence: TGTGCCAGCAGTTACCGGACTAGCGGGAGAGAGGCGCTAAAGGATACGCAGTATTTT. Protein product: CASSYRTSGREALKDTQYF.

This clonotype has more than one count but fewer than ten. The V and J genes are TRBV6-2 or TRBV6-3 and TRBJ2-7; 9 positions agree with TRBD1. The germline CDR1 and CDR2 sequences are MNHEY and SVGEGT. Losses at the gene ends were 6 bases for V and 0 bases for J; bases not matched to a gene: 6. The CDR3 contains 15 residues. CDR3 loop: CASRRPGQGSYEQYF. In DNA, the CDR3 is TGTGCCAGCAGACGACCGGGACAGGGCTCCTACGAGCAGTACTTC.

This clonotype occurred a few times. The rearrangement joins TRBV4-2 to TRBJ1-3; TRBD1 is a possible D gene (5 bases). CDR1 and CDR2 from the germline V gene are LGHNA and YNFKEQ. The CDR3 sequence is 15 residues long. Deletions cut 2 bases from V and 4 bases from J, with 12 bases between. The CDR3 region is CASSQWDAGGNTIYF. As DNA, the CDR3 is TGTGCCAGCAGCCAATGGGACGCAGGAGGAAACACCATATATTTT.

This clonotype came up a few times. The genes are TRBV4-2 and TRBJ2-1, with D perhaps TRBD2 (6 bases). Trimming removed 1 base at V and 0 bases at J, with 13 bases between. The germline V gene has CDR1 LGHNA and CDR2 YNFKEQ. The CDR3 has 17 residues. For the CDR3, the DNA is TGTGCCAGCAGCCAAGGGCGGGAAATCCTCTCCTACAATGAGCAGTTCTTC. Amino acid sequence: CASSQGREILSYNEQFF.

Comment on this clonotype: The junction departs from germline at one end; a sequencing error may be responsible. V and J are TRBV5-1 and TRBJ2-7; D is perhaps TRBD1 (6 bases). Per the germline V gene, CDR1 is SGHRS and CDR2 is YFSETQ. The CDR3 covers 15 residues. CDR3 sequence: CASSLIPQGSYEQCF. Written as DNA, the CDR3 is TGCGCCAGCAGCTTAATCCCACAGGGATCCTACGAGCAGTGCTTC.

V usage is TRBV9 and J usage is TRBJ2-1; 10 bases are a match to TRBD1. CDR1 and CDR2 from the germline V gene are SGDLS and YYNGEE. This CDR3 is built from 19 residues. V shed 4 bases and J 0 bases; nucleotides not matched to a gene: 13. CDR3 in DNA: TGTGCCAGCAGCCTCGGGACAGGGGAATCTTTCGTCTCCTACAATGAGCAGTTCTTC. This translates into CASSLGTGESFVSYNEQFF.

The CDR3 DNA follows: TGTGCCAGCTCCCCGAACGTCTACGAGCAGTACTTC. This gives the protein CASSPNVYEQYF. This chain links TRBV18 with TRBJ2-7; D gene unclear. Germline V gene data show CDR1 as KGHSH and CDR2 as LQKENI. Deletions cut 6 bases from V and 3 bases from J, with 9 bases between. CDR3 length: 12 residues.

The V and J genes are TRBV14 and TRBJ2-1, with 10 nucleotides matching TRBD2. CDR1 is SGHDN and CDR2 is FVKESK in the germline V gene. The CDR3 contains 15 residues. Trimming at V came to 3 bases and at J to 3 bases, leaving 2 bases not matched to a gene. This CDR3 reads CASSQGLAFYNEQFF. The CDR3 coding sequence is TGTGCCAGCAGCCAGGGACTAGCGTTCTACAATGAGCAGTTCTTC.

In its sample, this clonotype was seen a few times. J is TRBJ1-1 and V is TRBV4-3; D possibly corresponds to TRBD1 (5 bases). In germline, CDR1 is LGHNA, CDR2 YSLEER. V gave up 3 bases and J gave up 4 bases, with 18 bases separating them. The CDR3 covers 16 residues. In DNA form, the CDR3 reads TGCGCCAGCAGCCAGGCTCTCATTGGGAGGGGCACTGAAGCTTTCTTT. Its protein is CASSQALIGRGTEAFF.

V usage is TRBV4-3 and J usage is TRBJ1-1; D unclear. The CDR3 length is 12 residues. Trimming cost V 0 bases and J 10 bases, with 9 bases left between them. Germline CDR1 reads LGHNA; CDR2 reads YSLEER. CDR3 coding DNA: TGCGCCAGCAGCCAAGATTGGGGAGGAGCTTTCTTT. It encodes CASSQDWGGAFF.

J is TRBJ1-4 and V is TRBV12-3 or TRBV12-4; D unresolved. V shed 1 base and J shed 5 bases, with 5 bases lying between them. This CDR3 comprises 13 residues. Here the CDR3 DNA reads TGTGCCAGCAGTTTAGTAGGGAATGAAAAACTGTTTTTT. Its protein product is CASSLVGNEKLFF.

This clonotype was seen repeatedly, ten times or more. This chain uses TRBV7-2 with TRBJ1-2; possible D gene TRBD1, 6 bases. The CDR3 extends over 18 amino acids. Germline CDR1 is SGHTA and CDR2 is FQGNSA. Deletions cut 2 bases from V and 4 bases from J, with 23 bases between. DNA of the CDR3: TGTGCCAGCAGCTTAAAGGGATCGGAGCAGGGGTTCTTCTATGGCTACACCTTC. Its translation: CASSLKGSEQGFFYGYTF.

A word on this clonotype: This sequence may be a read error, since a much larger clone differs from it by one base. J is TRBJ2-7 and V is TRBV20-1; D unresolved. The CDR3 spans 13 residues. Between the trimmed V and J ends, which lost 5 bases and 0 bases, there was a span of 11 bases. CDR1 DFQATT and CDR2 SNEGSKA come from the germline V gene (reference sequence). The CDR3 protein is CSAGFSLSYEQYF. CDR3 sequence (DNA): TGCAGTGCTGGATTCAGTCTCTCCTACGAGCAGTACTTC.

V usage is TRBV27 and J usage is TRBJ1-1; tentative D call: TRBD1 (6 bases). The CDR3 covers 12 residues. Germline assignment: CDR1 MNHEY and CDR2 SMNVEV (reference sequence). Deletions cut 8 bases from V and 1 base from J, with 8 bases between. The chain's CDR3 is CASQGGNTEAFF. CDR3 sequence (DNA): TGTGCCAGCCAAGGGGGGAACACTGAAGCTTTCTTT.

J is TRBJ2-7 and V is TRBV10-3; weak D call: TRBD2 (5 bases). From germline, CDR1 is ENHRY and CDR2 SYGVKD. V was pared by 11 bases and J by 5 bases, with 16 bases between. The CDR3 is 12 residues long. The chain's CDR3 is CAVRGGSDEQYF. In DNA form, the CDR3 reads TGTGCCGTCCGGGGTGGTTCCGACGAGCAGTACTTC.

Points on this clonotype: Just one base apart from a much larger clone, this may be a read error. The chain couples TRBV24-1 to TRBJ2-2; D gene ambiguous. This CDR3 comprises 13 residues. CDR1 KGHDR and CDR2 SFDVKD come from the germline V gene. The CDR3 DNA is TGTACCACTACTGACCCCAATACCGGGGAGCTGTTTTTT. It translates to CTTTDPNTGELFF.

There are a few counts of this clonotype. V is TRBV5-1 and J is TRBJ1-1; D is uncertain. The CDR3 has 14 amino acids. CDR1 and CDR2 from the germline V gene are SGHRS and YFSETQ. V lost 0 bases and J lost 7, with 13 bases in between. CDR3 residues: CASSLVAPDGEAFF. CDR3 nucleotides: TGCGCCAGCAGCTTGGTTGCCCCGGACGGTGAAGCTTTCTTT.

This clonotype was detected only a few times. The V and J genes are TRBV10-3 and TRBJ2-7; 9 bases are shared with TRBD2. The V segment lost 10 bases and the J segment 4 bases; nucleotides outside the gene matches: 11. The length of the CDR3 is 14 residues. Germline-derived CDR1 and CDR2 are ENHRY and SYGVKD. CDR3: CATLKVSGRYEQYF. Here the CDR3 DNA reads TGTGCCACGCTCAAGGTTAGCGGGAGATACGAGCAGTACTTC.

This chain uses TRBV28 with TRBJ2-4; no clear D. V shed 7 bases and J shed 0 bases, with 7 bases lying between them. Germline V gene data show CDR1 as MDHEN and CDR2 as SYDVKM. The CDR3 loop spans 13 amino acids. CDR3 residues: CASKNLAKNIQYF. The CDR3 DNA reads as TGTGCCAGCAAAAACTTAGCCAAAAACATTCAGTACTTC. Full variable domain (remainder filled in from reference TRBV28 and TRBJ2-4): DVKVTQSSRYLVKRTGEKVFLECVQDMDHENMFWYRQDPGLGLRLIYFSYDVKMKEKGDIPEGYSVSREKKERFSLILESASTNQTSMYLCASKNLAKNIQYFGAGTRLSVL.

The sample holds many counts of this clonotype. The chain uses TRBV2 and TRBJ1-1; D is unclear. CDR1 is SNHLY, CDR2 FYNNEI, per germline. This CDR3 is built from 12 residues. The ends were cut back, 6 bases at V and 3 bases at J, with 8 bases in the middle. The DNA for the CDR3 is TGTGCCAGCAGGATACAGTACACTGAAGCTTTCTTT. This translates into CASRIQYTEAFF.

The V gene is TRBV29-1, the J gene TRBJ1-1; D remains unclear. The CDR3 covers 13 residues. The germline V gene encodes CDR1 SQVTM and CDR2 ANQGSEA. The CDR3 bases are TGCAGGATACAAGAGAACATCGGCACTGAAGCTTTCTTT. Its translation is CRIQENIGTEAFF.

The DNA for the CDR3 is TGTGCCCTATCAAGGGACAGGAATAATTCACCCCTCCACTTT. Translation: CALSRDRNNSPLHF. V usage is TRBV30 and J usage is TRBJ1-6; 8 bases align to TRBD1. From germline, CDR1 is GTSNPN and CDR2 SVGIG (reference sequence). The CDR3 covers 14 residues. V was pared by 8 bases and J by 5 bases, with 8 bases of the junction left unmatched.